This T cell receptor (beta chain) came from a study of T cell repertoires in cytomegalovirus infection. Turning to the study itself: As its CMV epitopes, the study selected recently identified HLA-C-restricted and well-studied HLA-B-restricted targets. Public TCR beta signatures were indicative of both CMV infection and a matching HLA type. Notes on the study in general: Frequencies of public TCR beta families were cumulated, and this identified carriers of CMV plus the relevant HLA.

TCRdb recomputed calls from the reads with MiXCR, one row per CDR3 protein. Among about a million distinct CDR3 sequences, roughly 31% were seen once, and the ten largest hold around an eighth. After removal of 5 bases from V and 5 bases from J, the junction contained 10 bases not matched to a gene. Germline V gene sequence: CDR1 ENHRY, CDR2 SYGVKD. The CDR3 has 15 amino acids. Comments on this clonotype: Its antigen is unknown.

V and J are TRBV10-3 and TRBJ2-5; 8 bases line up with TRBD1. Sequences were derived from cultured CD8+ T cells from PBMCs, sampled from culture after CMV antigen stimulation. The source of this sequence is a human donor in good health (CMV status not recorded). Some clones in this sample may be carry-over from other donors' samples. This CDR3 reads CAISPTGEDGETQYF. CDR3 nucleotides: TGTGCCATCAGTCCGACAGGGGAGGACGGTGAGACCCAGTACTTC.